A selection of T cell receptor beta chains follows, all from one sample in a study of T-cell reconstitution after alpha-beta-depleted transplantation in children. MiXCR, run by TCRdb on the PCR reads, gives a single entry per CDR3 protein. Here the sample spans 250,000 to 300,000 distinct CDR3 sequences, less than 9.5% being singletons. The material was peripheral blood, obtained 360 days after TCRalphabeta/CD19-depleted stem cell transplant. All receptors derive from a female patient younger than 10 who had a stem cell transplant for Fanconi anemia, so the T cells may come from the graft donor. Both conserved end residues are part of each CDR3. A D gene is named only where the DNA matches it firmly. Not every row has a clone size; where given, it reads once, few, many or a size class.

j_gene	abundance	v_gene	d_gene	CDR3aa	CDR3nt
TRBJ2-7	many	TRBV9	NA	CASSYERNSYEQYF	TGTGCCAGCAGCTATGAGAGAAACTCCTACGAGCAGTACTTC
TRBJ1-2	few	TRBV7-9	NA	CASSLGQLGLYGYTF	TGTGCCAGCAGCTTAGGACAGTTGGGACTCTATGGCTACACCTTC
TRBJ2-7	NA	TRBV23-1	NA	CASRADEGPILRGEQYF	TGCGCCAGCAGGGCAGACGAGGGGCCCATCCTTAGGGGCGAGCAGTACTTC
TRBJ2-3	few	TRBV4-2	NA	CASSQVNPSTDTQYF	TGTGCCAGCAGCCAAGTTAACCCTAGCACAGATACGCAGTATTTT
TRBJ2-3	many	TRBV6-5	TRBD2	CASSYGLAGADTQYF	TGTGCCAGCAGCTACGGACTAGCGGGGGCAGATACGCAGTATTTT
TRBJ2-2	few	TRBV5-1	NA	CASSLVPGVYTGELFF	TGCGCCAGCAGCTTGGTCCCGGGGGTGTACACCGGGGAGCTGTTTTTT
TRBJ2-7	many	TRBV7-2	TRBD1	CASSLQQGRQYF	TGTGCCAGCAGCTTACAACAGGGGCGACAGTACTTC
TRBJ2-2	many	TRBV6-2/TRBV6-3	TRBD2	CASSYRTSGAGELFF	TGTGCCAGCAGTTACCGGACTAGCGGGGCCGGGGAGCTGTTTTTT
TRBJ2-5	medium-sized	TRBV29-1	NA	CSVLSALQETQYF	TGCAGCGTTTTATCTGCTCTACAAGAGACCCAGTACTTC
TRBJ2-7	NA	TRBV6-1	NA	CASSKIRGYEQYF	TGTGCCAGCAGTAAAATCCGGGGCTACGAGCAGTACTTC
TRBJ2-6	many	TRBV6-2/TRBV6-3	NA	CASSYMRPSGANVLTF	TGTGCCAGCAGTTACATGAGGCCGTCCGGGGCCAACGTCCTGACTTTC
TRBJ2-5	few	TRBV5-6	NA	CASSFRGGSETQYF	TGTGCCAGCAGCTTCAGGGGGGGGAGCGAGACCCAGTACTTC
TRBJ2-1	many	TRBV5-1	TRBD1	CASSSQGASFIF	TGCGCCAGCAGCTCGCAGGGGGCAAGCTTTATCTTC
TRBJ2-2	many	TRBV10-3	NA	CAMRGGTGEGPGELFF	TGTGCCATGAGGGGAGGGACAGGAGAAGGACCCGGGGAGCTGTTTTTT
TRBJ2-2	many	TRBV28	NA	CATALTLQNTGELFF	TGTGCCACCGCTCTGACACTCCAGAACACCGGGGAGCTGTTTTTT
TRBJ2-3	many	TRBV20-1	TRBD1	CSATDRGRTDTQYF	TGCAGTGCTACAGACAGGGGGCGCACAGATACGCAGTATTTT
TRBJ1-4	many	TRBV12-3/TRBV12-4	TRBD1	CASSFRGQGEKLFF	TGTGCCAGCAGCTTCAGGGGGCAGGGTGAAAAACTGTTTTTT
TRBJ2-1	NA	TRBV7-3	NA	CASSLAQGNYNEQFF	TGTGCCAGCAGCTTAGCCCAGGGCAACTACAATGAGCAGTTCTTC
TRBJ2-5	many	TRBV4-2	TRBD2	CASSRPLAGGRETQYF	TGTGCCAGCAGCCGACCGCTAGCGGGGGGGCGGGAGACCCAGTACTTC
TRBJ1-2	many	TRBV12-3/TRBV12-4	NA	CASSLGVDGYTF	TGTGCCAGCAGTTTGGGAGTGGATGGCTACACCTTC
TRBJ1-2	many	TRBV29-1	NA	CSVARLNYGYTF	TGCAGCGTTGCGCGGCTTAACTATGGCTACACCTTC
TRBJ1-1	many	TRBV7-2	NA	CASSLGSAPFTEAFF	TGTGCCAGCAGCTTAGGATCGGCTCCTTTTACTGAAGCTTTCTTT
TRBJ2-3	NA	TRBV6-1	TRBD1	CASSEAVTGVGTDTQYF	TGTGCCAGCAGTGAAGCTGTGACAGGGGTCGGTACAGATACGCAGTATTTT
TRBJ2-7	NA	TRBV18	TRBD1	CASSSHRGYEQYF	TGTGCCAGCTCATCGCACAGGGGCTACGAGCAGTACTTC
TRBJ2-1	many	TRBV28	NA	CASSLLGEEQFF	TGTGCCAGCAGTTTATTGGGAGAAGAGCAGTTCTTC
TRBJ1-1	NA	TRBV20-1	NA	CSASDQPNTEAFF	TGCAGTGCTAGCGACCAGCCGAACACTGAAGCTTTCTTT
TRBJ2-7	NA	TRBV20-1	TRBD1	CSASDRQGSFYEQYF	TGCAGTGCTAGCGATCGACAGGGGAGCTTCTACGAGCAGTACTTC